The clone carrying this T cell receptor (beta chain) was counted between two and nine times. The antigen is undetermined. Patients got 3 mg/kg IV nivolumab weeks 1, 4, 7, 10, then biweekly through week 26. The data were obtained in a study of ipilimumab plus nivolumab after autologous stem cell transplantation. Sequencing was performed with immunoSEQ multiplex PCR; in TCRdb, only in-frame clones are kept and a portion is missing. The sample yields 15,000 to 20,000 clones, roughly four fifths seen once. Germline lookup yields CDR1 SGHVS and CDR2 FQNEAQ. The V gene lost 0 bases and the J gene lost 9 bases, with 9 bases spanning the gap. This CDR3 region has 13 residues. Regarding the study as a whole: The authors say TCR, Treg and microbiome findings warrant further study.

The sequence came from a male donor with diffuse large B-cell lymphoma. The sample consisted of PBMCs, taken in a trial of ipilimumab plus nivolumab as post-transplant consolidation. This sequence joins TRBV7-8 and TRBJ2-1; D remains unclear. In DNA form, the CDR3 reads TGTGCCAGCAGCTTAGCCGGGTTGGGTGAGCAGTTCTTC. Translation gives CASSLAGLGEQFF.